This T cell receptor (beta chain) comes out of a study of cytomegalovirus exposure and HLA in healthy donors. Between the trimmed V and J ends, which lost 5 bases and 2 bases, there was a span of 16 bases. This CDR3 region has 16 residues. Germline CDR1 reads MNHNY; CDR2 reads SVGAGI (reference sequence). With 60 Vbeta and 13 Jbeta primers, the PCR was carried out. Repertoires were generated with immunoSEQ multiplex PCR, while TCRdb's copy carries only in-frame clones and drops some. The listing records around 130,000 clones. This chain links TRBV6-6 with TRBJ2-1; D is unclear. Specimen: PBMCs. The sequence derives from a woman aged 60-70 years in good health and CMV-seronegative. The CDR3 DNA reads TGTGCCAGCAGTGCCCTCGAAGTATTAGCCTACAATGAGCAGTTCTTC. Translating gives CASSALEVLAYNEQFF.